This TCR beta chain was recorded in a study of blood T cells in healthy people across ages. The sample holds many counts of this clonotype. Its cognate antigen is unknown. The germline V gene encodes CDR1 SGHTA and CDR2 FQGNSA. The V gene lost 4 bases and the J gene lost 7 bases, with 11 bases spanning the gap. CDR3 length: 12 residues. For the second PCR, which ran for about 6 to 12 cycles, a sample-barcoded 5' primer and a J-beta primer mix were used. TCRdb used MiXCR to reprocess the 5' RACE reads, holding one entry per CDR3 protein. Of over 1.5 million distinct CDR3 sequences listed, about 50% were seen once; the top ten hold over 2%. The study's findings and limits: Whereas aged donors had fewer naive CD4+ cells, long-lived donors had more of them and higher diversity. There was a strong correlation between TCR beta diversity and naive T cell percentage.

V usage is TRBV7-2 and J usage is TRBJ2-7; no definite D call. This TCR was sampled from a woman aged 40 to 50 in good health. The specimen was blood. CDR3 residues: CASSSSVGEQYF. CDR3 in DNA: TGTGCCAGCAGCTCCAGCGTTGGAGAGCAGTACTTC. Filled out from reference TRBV7-2 and TRBJ2-7, the complete variable domain reads GAGVSQSPSNKVTEKGKDVELRCDPISGHTALYWYRQSLGQGLEFLIYFQGNSAPDKSGLPSDRFSAERTGGSVSTLTIQRTQQEDSAVYLCASSSSVGEQYFGPGTRLTVT.